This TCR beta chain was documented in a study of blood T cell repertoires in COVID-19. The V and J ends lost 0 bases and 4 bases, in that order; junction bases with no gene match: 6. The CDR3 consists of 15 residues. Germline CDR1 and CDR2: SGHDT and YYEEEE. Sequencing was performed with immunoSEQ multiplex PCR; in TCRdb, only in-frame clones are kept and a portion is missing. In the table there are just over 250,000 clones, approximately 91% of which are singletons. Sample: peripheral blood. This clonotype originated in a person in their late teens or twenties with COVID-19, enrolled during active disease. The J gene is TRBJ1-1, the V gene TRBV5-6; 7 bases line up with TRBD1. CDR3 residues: CASSLVGQEGTEAFF. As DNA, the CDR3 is TGTGCCAGCAGCTTGGTAGGACAGGAGGGCACTGAAGCTTTCTTT.